Listed below are T cell receptor beta chains from one sample, sequenced in a study of spatial heterogeneity in lung cancer. TCRdb fed the 5' RACE reads into MiXCR, producing one record per CDR3 protein. This sample has under 100,000 distinct CDR3 sequences, with roughly 10% found just once. The source material was PBMCs, sampled at surgery. These receptors originate from a male donor with early-stage non-small cell lung cancer. CDR3s include the opening cysteine and the closing phenylalanine or tryptophan. A D gene is named only where the DNA matches it firmly. A row's size may be missing; if present it is once, few, many or a size class.

d_gene,j_gene,abundance,v_gene,CDR3aa,CDR3nt
TRBD1,TRBJ1-4,many,TRBV2,CASTLGTGSEKLFF,TGTGCCAGCACCCTGGGGACAGGGTCTGAAAAACTGTTTTTT
NA,TRBJ1-6,many,TRBV9,CASSVGTNYNSPLHF,TGTGCCAGCAGCGTAGGGACAAACTATAATTCACCCCTCCACTTT
TRBD1,TRBJ1-5,NA,TRBV20-1,CSAGSPGGNQPQHF,TGCAGTGCTGGTTCCCCAGGGGGGAATCAGCCCCAGCATTTT
NA,TRBJ2-2,many,TRBV29-1,CSVERQPGELFF,TGCAGCGTTGAGCGGCAGCCCGGGGAGCTGTTTTTT
TRBD2,TRBJ2-3,few,TRBV20-1,CSARADPGTRDTQYF,TGCAGTGCTAGAGCTGACCCCGGGACTAGAGATACGCAGTATTTT
TRBD1,TRBJ2-2,many,TRBV28,CATSFGQGPTGELFF,TGTGCCACTTCCTTCGGACAGGGGCCCACCGGGGAGCTGTTTTTT
NA,TRBJ2-7,few,TRBV4-3,CASSQAPGTYEQYF,TGCGCCAGCAGTCAAGCCCCAGGTACCTACGAGCAGTACTTC
TRBD2,TRBJ2-1,NA,TRBV7-2,CASSLVTSGRGEQFF,TGTGCCAGCAGCTTAGTAACTAGCGGGAGAGGGGAGCAGTTCTTC
NA,TRBJ2-1,few,TRBV7-9,CASSPRGYNEQFF,TGTGCCAGCAGCCCGCGCGGCTACAATGAGCAGTTCTTC
TRBD1,TRBJ2-7,many,TRBV27,CASSPRQGGEQYF,TGTGCCAGCAGTCCGAGACAGGGCGGCGAGCAGTACTTC
NA,TRBJ2-2,few,TRBV5-4,CASSLEQGWTGELFF,TGTGCCAGCAGCTTGGAACAGGGCTGGACCGGGGAGCTGTTTTTT